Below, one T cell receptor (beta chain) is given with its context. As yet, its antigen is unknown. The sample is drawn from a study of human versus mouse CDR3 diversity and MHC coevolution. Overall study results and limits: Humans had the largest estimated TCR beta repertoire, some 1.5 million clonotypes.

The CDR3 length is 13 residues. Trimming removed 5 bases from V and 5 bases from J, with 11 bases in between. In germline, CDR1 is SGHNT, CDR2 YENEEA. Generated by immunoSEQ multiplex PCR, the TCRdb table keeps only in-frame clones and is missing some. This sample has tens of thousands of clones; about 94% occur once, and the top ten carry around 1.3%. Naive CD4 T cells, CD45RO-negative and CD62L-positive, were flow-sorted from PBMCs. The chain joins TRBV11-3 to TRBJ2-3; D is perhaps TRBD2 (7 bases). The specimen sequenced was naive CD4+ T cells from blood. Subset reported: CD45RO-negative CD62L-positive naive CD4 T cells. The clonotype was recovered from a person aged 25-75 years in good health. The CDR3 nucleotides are TGTGCCAGCAGCGGGGGGGCAATAGATACGCAGTATTTT. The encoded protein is CASSGGAIDTQYF.